This passage covers 17 T cell receptor beta chains from one sample sequenced in a study of blood T cell repertoires in COVID-19 (dated by TCRdb to the early 2020s). Library creation used the immunoSEQ multiplex PCR assay. The table comes from immuneACCESS by way of TCRdb, which keeps in-frame sequences with V and J called. Part of the clones is missing from these tables; in studies checked, under half for an unresolved V gene and the rest for unknown reasons. In all, the sample holds 300,000 to 450,000 clones, and about 90% of those were seen once. The top ten clonotypes cover 1% to 1.5% of the sample. The sequenced sample was PBMCs or T cells enriched from blood (not recorded which). All receptors derive from a man aged 30 to 39 who had recovered from COVID-19.

The rearrangement uses TRBV9 and TRBJ1-1; D is unresolved. CDR3 length equals 15 residues. The V and J ends lost 0 bases and 3 bases respectively, with 12 bases between them. Germline loops: CDR1 SGDLS, CDR2 YYNGEE. CDR3: CASSVAGGPDTEAFF. The DNA for the CDR3 is TGTGCCAGCAGCGTAGCGGGAGGCCCAGACACTGAAGCTTTCTTT. The full variable domain, completed using reference TRBV9 and TRBJ1-1, is DSGVTQTPKHLITATGQRVTLRCSPRSGDLSVYWYQQSLDQGLQFLIQYYNGEERAKGNILERFSAQQFPDLHSELNLSSLELGDSALYFCASSVAGGPDTEAFFGQGTRLTVV.

V is TRBV7-2 and J is TRBJ2-3; tentatively, D is TRBD2 (6 bases). There are 17 residues in the CDR3. Germline CDR1 reads SGHTA; CDR2 reads FQGNSA. The ends were cut back, 5 bases at V and 0 bases at J, with 18 bases in the middle. Written as DNA, the CDR3 is TGTGCCAGCAGCCCCCCAAGGGCGGGGCCTAGCACAGATACGCAGTATTTT. This translates into CASSPPRAGPSTDTQYF.

This CDR3 is CASSPGLAGVYSYEQYF. CDR3 nucleotides: TGTGCCAGCAGCCCTGGACTAGCGGGGGTCTACTCCTACGAGCAGTACTTC. The chain links TRBV7-9 to TRBJ2-7, with 13 positions matching TRBD2. There are 17 residues in the CDR3. The trim removed 5 bases at V and 0 bases at J, leaving 7 bases unmatched. Germline CDR1 reads SEHNR; CDR2 reads FQNEAQ (reference sequence). Based on the CDR3 plus reference TRBV7-9 and TRBJ2-7, the full variable domain is DTGVSQNPRHKITKRGQNVTFRCDPISEHNRLYWYRQTLGQGPEFLTYFQNEAQLEKSRLLSDRFSAERPKGSFSTLEIQRTEQGDSAMYLCASSPGLAGVYSYEQYFGPGTRLTVT.

V gene TRBV2 combines with J gene TRBJ2-2; 10 bases align to TRBD1. Trimming took 6 bases from V and 0 from J; bases not matched to a gene: 7. The CDR3 runs 17 residues. In germline, CDR1 is SNHLY, CDR2 FYNNEI. This CDR3 is CASRGTGARANTGELFF. The CDR3, as DNA: TGTGCCAGCAGGGGGACAGGGGCACGAGCGAACACCGGGGAGCTGTTTTTT.

V gene TRBV6-6 combines with J gene TRBJ1-5; D may be TRBD1 (5 bases). The CDR3 contains 13 residues. V lost 8 bases, J lost 7 bases, and 15 bases lay in between. Germline V gene data show CDR1 as MNHNY and CDR2 as SVGAGI (reference sequence). The chain's CDR3 is CASQRGGDQPQHF. CDR3 sequence (DNA): TGTGCCAGCCAGCGGGGCGGGGACCAGCCCCAGCATTTT.

The genes are TRBV7-8 and TRBJ2-5, with 9 positions matching TRBD2. CDR3 length: 13 residues. Germline CDR1 SGHVS, CDR2 FQNEAQ. Germline trimming cut 7 bases from V and 5 bases from J; bases unmatched to any gene: 5. In nucleotides, the CDR3 is TGTGCCAGCACCCTAGCGGGGCGGGAGACCCAGTACTTC. Translating it yields CASTLAGRETQYF.

The chain is built from TRBV9 and TRBJ1-2, with 7 bases fitting TRBD1. The J segment lost 2 bases and the V segment lost 3 bases, leaving 7 bases of the junction unmatched. Per germline, CDR1 SGDLS and CDR2 YYNGEE. This CDR3 has 15 residues. CDR3 DNA: TGTGCCAGCAGCGCGAGGCCGACAGGGAACTATGGCTACACCTTC. Its protein is CASSARPTGNYGYTF.

This chain links TRBV7-2 with TRBJ2-7; no definite D call. Trimming cost V 4 bases and J 0 bases, with 7 bases left between them. Looked up from germline, CDR1 is SGHTA and CDR2 is FQGNSA. The CDR3 has 13 residues. DNA of the CDR3: TGTGCCAGCAGCTCGTCGGGCTCCTACGAGCAGTACTTC. Protein: CASSSSGSYEQYF.

The chain uses TRBV6-5 and TRBJ1-1; D might be TRBD1 (5 bases). The length of the CDR3 is 14 residues. V was trimmed by 8 bases and J by 0 bases, leaving 13 bases between them. Germline lookup yields CDR1 MNHEY and CDR2 SVGAGI. The CDR3 nucleotides read TGTGCCAGCGGGGCGACTCGAGTGAACACTGAAGCTTTCTTT. It specifies CASGATRVNTEAFF.

This clone was detected once. DNA for the CDR3: TGTGCCAGCAGCTTTACAGGGAGTGGTACTACTCGGAATGAGCAGTTCTTC. Its translation is CASSFTGSGTTRNEQFF. The chain joins TRBV11-3 to TRBJ2-1, with D possibly matching TRBD1 (6 bases). The CDR3 is 17 residues long. V lost 3 bases to trimming and J lost 7 bases, with 22 bases between them. Per germline, CDR1 SGHNT and CDR2 YENEEA.

This chain links TRBV29-1 with TRBJ1-1; 9 bases agree with TRBD1. The ends lost 7 bases at V and 1 base at J; junction bases unmatched: 7. The CDR3 spans 14 residues. The germline gives CDR1 SQVTM, CDR2 ANQGSEA. The CDR3 DNA sequence: TGCAGCGGCCACAGGGGGCGCGCGAACACTGAAGCTTTCTTT. Translated, it gives CSGHRGRANTEAFF. The full variable domain, with the rest looked up from reference TRBV29-1 and TRBJ1-1, is SAVISQKPSRDICQRGTSLTIQCQVDSQVTMMFWYRQQPGQSLTLIATANQGSEATYESGFVIDKFPISRPNLTFSTLTVSNMSPEDSSIYLCSGHRGRANTEAFFGQGTRLTVV.

The chain couples TRBV6-5 to TRBJ2-5, with D uncertain. CDR1 and CDR2 (germline): MNHEY, SVGAGI. The CDR3 is made up of 12 amino acids. V shed 8 bases and J shed 5 bases, with 12 bases lying between them. For the CDR3, the DNA is TGTGCCAGCGGAGTTAGCCCCGAGACCCAGTACTTC. It encodes CASGVSPETQYF.

The chain employs TRBV12-3 or TRBV12-4 and TRBJ1-1, with a tentative D call TRBD1 (6 bases). Trimming shortened V by 3 bases and J by 6 bases, and 11 bases separated the two germline ends. The CDR3 spans 13 residues. The CDR3 sequence: CASSLGGRSEAFF. The CDR3 DNA reads as TGTGCCAGCAGTTTGGGGGGGCGATCTGAAGCTTTCTTT.

Notes on this clone: Distinct nucleotide sequences in the sample also encode this CDR3. The chain carries TRBV25-1 and TRBJ1-2; possibly TRBD1 for D (5 bases). The CDR3 spans 13 residues. Germline CDR1 is MGHDK and CDR2 is SYGVNS. The germline V and J ends were trimmed by 2 bases and 5 bases, with 9 bases remaining between them. For the CDR3, the DNA is TGTGCCAGCAGTGAAGCAGGGAGGTATGGCTACACCTTC. Its translation: CASSEAGRYGYTF.

This clone was recorded once. Other DNA sequences in this specimen translate into the identical CDR3. The rearrangement joins TRBV12-3 or TRBV12-4 to TRBJ1-1; D not resolved. Trimming removed 7 bases from V and 0 bases from J, with 9 bases in between. This CDR3 has 13 amino acids. The CDR3: CASTPQVNTEAFF. CDR3 bases: TGTGCCAGCACCCCTCAGGTGAACACTGAAGCTTTCTTT.

V usage is TRBV2 and J usage is TRBJ2-1; TRBD1 matches at 9 bases. Germline trimming cut 7 bases from V and 15 bases from J; bases unmatched to any gene: 10. This CDR3 contains 12 residues. In germline, CDR1 is SNHLY, CDR2 FYNNEI. The CDR3 DNA reads as TGTGCCAGCAACCGGGACAGGGTTGGGGGGTTCTTC. Translating it yields CASNRDRVGGFF.

This rearrangement joins TRBV10-3 to TRBJ1-1, with 7 positions matching TRBD1. Germline assignment: CDR1 ENHRY and CDR2 SYGVKD. The CDR3 consists of 15 residues. J was trimmed by 4 bases and V by 6 bases; bases with no gene match: 11. In DNA, the CDR3 is TGTGCCATCAGGGGGAAAGGGGGCGTGGGCACTGAAGCTTTCTTT. Protein sequence: CAIRGKGGVGTEAFF.